The clone carrying this TCR beta chain is termed medium-sized. What it binds is unknown. This entry belongs to a study of read filtering for tumor transcriptome and immune sequencing. Molecular barcoded adaptors covering alpha/delta and beta/gamma chains were used on 400 ng RNA. Each CDR3 protein is one row after TCRdb ran MiXCR on the reads. Of approximately 90,000 distinct CDR3 sequences in the sample, approximately 13% are singletons; the top ten hold around 14%. Germline V gene sequence: CDR1 SNHLY, CDR2 FYNNEI. The CDR3 loop spans 21 amino acids. Losses at the gene ends were 5 bases for V and 8 bases for J; bases not matched to a gene: 29. Broader study findings: This fraction held mixed bone marrow immune cells after CD138-negative sorting.

The rearrangement links TRBV2 to TRBJ2-1; 8 bases map to TRBD2. The TCR comes from a donor at least 40 years old with multiple myeloma. The sample consisted of a population of CD138-negative cells sorted from bone marrow. The CDR3 coding sequence is TGTGCCAGCAGTCACCCTCGTGGGCAGTTAAGAGCGGGAGAGCCGATAGATGAGCAGTTCTTC. Its protein is CASSHPRGQLRAGEPIDEQFF.